Listed below are T cell receptor beta chains from one sample, sequenced in a study of blood T cell repertoires in COVID-19. Generated by immunoSEQ multiplex PCR, the TCRdb table keeps only in-frame clones and is missing some. The sample has about 54,000 clones, 82% seen once. The sequencing input was peripheral blood. The receptor set was obtained from a human donor in a cohort sampled during active or convalescent COVID-19. CDR3s include the opening cysteine and the closing phenylalanine or tryptophan. The D gene is left open where the match is weak. Rows may omit the clone size; those that give it use once, few, many or a size class.

>TRBJ2-5|TRBV7-3|TRBD2|.
CASSSERRGEFFGETQYF
TGTGCCAGCAGCTCCGAGCGTCGGGGGGAATTCTTTGGAGAGACCCAGTACTTC
>TRBJ2-7|TRBV6-5|.|.
CASRGFYAGAHEQYF
TGTGCCAGCAGGGGTTTTTATGCAGGGGCCCACGAGCAGTACTTC
>TRBJ2-7|TRBV10-2|.|.
CASSVDRTPGEQYF
TGCGCCAGCAGTGTAGACAGGACCCCGGGCGAGCAGTACTTC
>TRBJ2-1|TRBV4-1|TRBD2|.
CASSLSGLAKYNEQFF
TGCGCCAGCAGCCTATCGGGACTAGCGAAGTACAATGAGCAGTTCTTC
>TRBJ1-2|TRBV12-3/TRBV12-4|.|.
CASRGANYGYTF
TGTGCCAGCAGGGGCGCGAACTATGGCTACACCTTC
>TRBJ1-1|TRBV15|.|few
CATSRGGGRNTEAFF
TGTGCCACCAGCAGGGGGGGAGGGAGAAACACTGAAGCTTTCTTT
>TRBJ1-1|TRBV6-5|.|few
CASTHAEGNTEAFF
TGTGCCAGCACCCACGCGGAGGGGAACACTGAAGCTTTCTTT
>TRBJ1-1|TRBV19|.|.
CASSPAGDTEAFF
TGTGCCAGTAGTCCAGCGGGTGACACTGAAGCTTTCTTT
>TRBJ1-1|TRBV18|.|.
CASSPRRTDQNTEAFF
TGTGCCAGCTCACCAAGGCGGACAGACCAGAACACTGAAGCTTTCTTT
>TRBJ2-7|TRBV4-2|.|.
CASSQDRGESYEQYF
TGTGCCAGCAGCCAAGATAGAGGAGAGTCCTACGAGCAGTACTTC
>TRBJ1-6|TRBV3-1/TRBV3-2|.|.
CASSPVNSPLHF
TGTGCCAGCAGCCCGGTAAATTCACCCCTCCACTTT
>TRBJ1-2|TRBV6-1|TRBD1|.
CASSEAGQGRGYTF
TGTGCCAGCAGTGAGGCGGGACAGGGGAGAGGCTACACCTTC
>TRBJ1-4|TRBV9|TRBD1|.
CASSVGQGDEKLFF
TGTGCCAGCAGCGTAGGACAGGGCGATGAAAAACTGTTTTTT
>TRBJ2-2|TRBV7-3|.|.
CASSLRGDSAGELFF
TGTGCCAGCAGCCTCAGGGGGGATAGCGCCGGGGAGCTGTTTTTT
>TRBJ2-1|TRBV7-2|TRBD2|.
CASSLALGSGGANEQFF
TGTGCCAGCAGCTTAGCCCTGGGCAGCGGGGGGGCCAATGAGCAGTTCTTC
>TRBJ1-2|TRBV10-1|TRBD1|.
CASSEPGQGYGYTF
TGCGCCAGCAGTGAGCCGGGACAGGGCTATGGCTACACCTTC
>TRBJ1-1|TRBV9|.|.
CASSVFLNTEAFF
TGTGCCAGCTCTGTTTTTCTGAACACTGAAGCTTTCTTT
>TRBJ2-3|TRBV7-9|TRBD2|.
CASSPGGEDTQYF
TGTGCCAGCAGCCCGGGAGGGGAAGATACGCAGTATTTT
>TRBJ1-2|TRBV2|TRBD1|once
CASSTGEQGYTF
TGTGCCAGCAGTACAGGGGAGCAAGGCTACACCTTC
>TRBJ2-7|TRBV7-2|TRBD2|.
CASTPNVLAASYEQYF
TGTGCCAGCACCCCTAATGTACTAGCGGCCTCCTACGAGCAGTACTTC
>TRBJ2-5|TRBV11-1|.|.
CASSPQVGETQYF
TGTGCCAGCAGCCCTCAGGTGGGAGAGACCCAGTACTTC
>TRBJ1-2|TRBV5-6|TRBD1|few
CASSLSGQVGGYTF
TGTGCCAGCAGCTTGTCGGGACAGGTTGGTGGCTACACCTTC
>TRBJ1-2|TRBV25-1|.|.
CASSDWGSERYTF
TGTGCCAGCAGTGATTGGGGTAGCGAGCGCTACACCTTC
>TRBJ1-4|TRBV9|.|.
CASSVGEGAYNEKLFF
TGTGCCAGCAGCGTTGGGGAGGGCGCTTATAATGAAAAACTGTTTTTT
>TRBJ2-5|TRBV4-3|.|.
CASSQGWGVEETQYF
TGCGCCAGCAGCCAAGGATGGGGGGTGGAAGAGACCCAGTACTTC
>TRBJ2-5|TRBV30|TRBD2|.
CAWKGVRGGGAGVRETQYF
TGTGCCTGGAAGGGGGTCCGGGGTGGTGGAGCGGGGGTCAGGGAGACCCAGTACTTC
>TRBJ1-1|TRBV4-3|.|once
CASSQEKPEHTEAFF
TGCGCCAGCAGCCAAGAGAAACCGGAGCACACTGAAGCTTTCTTT
>TRBJ1-1|TRBV28|.|.
CASLGGYTEAFF
TGTGCCAGTCTAGGCGGTTACACTGAAGCTTTCTTT
>TRBJ2-7|TRBV5-4|.|few
CASSETGTEQYF
TGTGCCAGCAGCGAAACAGGGACCGAGCAGTACTTC
>TRBJ1-5|TRBV3-1/TRBV3-2|.|.
CASSPKWANSNQPQHF
TGTGCCAGCAGCCCCAAATGGGCAAATAGCAATCAGCCCCAGCATTTT
>TRBJ2-6|TRBV7-6|TRBD1|.
CASSLERQGSTGANVLTF
TGTGCCAGCAGTCTGGAACGACAGGGGTCTACTGGGGCCAACGTCCTGACTTTC
>TRBJ2-3|TRBV7-2|.|.
CASSLLQALTDTQYF
TGTGCCAGCAGCTTACTCCAGGCTCTCACAGATACGCAGTATTTT
>TRBJ2-7|TRBV5-1|TRBD1|.
CASSRQGPYEQYF
TGCGCCAGCAGCCGACAGGGCCCCTACGAGCAGTACTTC
>TRBJ2-7|TRBV6-2/TRBV6-3|.|few
CASSHDTYEQYF
TGTGCCAGCAGTCACGACACCTACGAGCAGTACTTC
>TRBJ2-6|TRBV6-2/TRBV6-3|.|.
CASSYDSSGANVLTF
TGTGCCAGCAGTTACGACAGCTCTGGGGCCAACGTCCTGACTTTC
>TRBJ1-1|TRBV12-3/TRBV12-4|TRBD1|.
CASSPPGQGSAFF
TGTGCCAGCAGTCCCCCGGGACAGGGATCGGCTTTCTTT
>TRBJ2-1|TRBV13|TRBD1|once
CASSLGQGDYNEQFF
TGTGCCAGCAGCTTAGGGCAGGGGGACTACAATGAGCAGTTCTTC
>TRBJ1-6|TRBV27|.|.
CASSLRGFSYNSPLHF
TGTGCCAGCAGTTTACGGGGATTCTCCTATAATTCACCCCTCCACTTT
>TRBJ1-1|TRBV19|TRBD1|few
CAGRQGSPEAFF
TGTGCCGGGAGACAGGGAAGTCCTGAAGCTTTCTTT
>TRBJ1-6|TRBV6-5|.|.
CASRSPGGPNSPLHF
TGTGCCAGCAGATCCCCCGGGGGACCTAATTCACCCCTCCACTTT
>TRBJ1-1|TRBV10-3|.|.
CAISESAVLAGMNTEAFF
TGTGCCATCAGTGAGTCAGCGGTCTTGGCAGGCATGAACACTGAAGCTTTCTTT
>TRBJ2-7|TRBV15|TRBD2|medium-sized
CATSRGAGSSYEQYF
TGTGCCACCAGCAGAGGAGCGGGGAGCTCCTACGAGCAGTACTTC
>TRBJ1-3|TRBV10-3|.|once
CAISDRRSWNTIYF
TGTGCCATCAGTGATAGGAGGAGCTGGAACACCATATATTTT
>TRBJ2-3|TRBV19|.|once
CASRTALSTDTQYF
TGTGCCAGTAGGACAGCGCTTAGCACAGATACGCAGTATTTT
>TRBJ1-2|TRBV7-9|TRBD1|few
CASSQGTGTDGYTF
TGTGCCAGCAGCCAAGGGACAGGGACGGATGGCTACACCTTC
>TRBJ1-5|TRBV7-9|.|.
CASSLASGNQPQHF
TGTGCCAGCAGCTTAGCGTCAGGTAATCAGCCCCAGCATTTT
>TRBJ2-7|TRBV3-1/TRBV3-2|TRBD2|.
CASSQESGGAGEQYF
TGTGCCAGCAGCCAAGAGAGCGGGGGGGCCGGCGAGCAGTACTTC
>TRBJ2-1|TRBV5-1|.|.
CASKVQGGAHNEQFF
TGCGCCAGCAAAGTACAGGGGGGGGCCCACAATGAGCAGTTCTTC
>TRBJ1-3|TRBV12-5|.|.
CASGLQGISGNTIYF
TGTGCTAGTGGTTTGCAGGGGATCTCTGGAAACACCATATATTTT
>TRBJ1-4|TRBV5-6|TRBD1|.
CASTGWDRVATNEKLFF
TGTGCCAGTACGGGTTGGGACAGGGTAGCAACTAATGAAAAACTGTTTTTT
>TRBJ1-1|TRBV19|TRBD1|.
CASSMLLRTGGGQAFF
TGTGCCAGTAGTATGCTCTTAAGGACAGGGGGCGGCCAAGCTTTCTTT